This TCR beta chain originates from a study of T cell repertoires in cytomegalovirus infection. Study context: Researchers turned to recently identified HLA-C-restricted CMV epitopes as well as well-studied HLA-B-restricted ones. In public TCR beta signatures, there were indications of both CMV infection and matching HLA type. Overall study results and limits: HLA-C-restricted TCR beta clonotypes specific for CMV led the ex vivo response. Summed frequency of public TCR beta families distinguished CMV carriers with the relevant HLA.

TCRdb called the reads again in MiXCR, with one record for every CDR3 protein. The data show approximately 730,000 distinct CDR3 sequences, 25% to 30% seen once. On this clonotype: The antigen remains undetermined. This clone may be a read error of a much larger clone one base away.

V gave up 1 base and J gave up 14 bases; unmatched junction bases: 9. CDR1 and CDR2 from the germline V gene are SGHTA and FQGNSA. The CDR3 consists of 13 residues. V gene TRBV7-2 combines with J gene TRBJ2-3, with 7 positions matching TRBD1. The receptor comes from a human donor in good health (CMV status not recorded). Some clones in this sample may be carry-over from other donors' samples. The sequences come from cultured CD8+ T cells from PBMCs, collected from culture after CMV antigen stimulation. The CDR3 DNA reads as TGTACCAGCAGCTTAGATCGTGTCAGGGGGTGGTATTTT. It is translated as CTSSLDRVRGWYF.